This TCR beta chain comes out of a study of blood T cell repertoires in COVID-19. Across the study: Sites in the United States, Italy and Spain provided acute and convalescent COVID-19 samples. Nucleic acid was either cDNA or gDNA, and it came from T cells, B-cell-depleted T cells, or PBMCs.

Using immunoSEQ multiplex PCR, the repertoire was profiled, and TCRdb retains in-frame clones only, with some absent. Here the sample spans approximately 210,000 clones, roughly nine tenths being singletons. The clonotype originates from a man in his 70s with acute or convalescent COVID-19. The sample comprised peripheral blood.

Here the CDR3 DNA reads TGCGCCAGCAGCCAGGCCGGGACAGCGGAATTGGGCGGCTACACCTTC. Translated, it gives CASSQAGTAELGGYTF. The rearrangement joins TRBV4-3 to TRBJ1-2, with TRBD1 matching over 7 bases. CDR1 and CDR2 from the germline V gene are LGHNA and YSLEER. The CDR3 loop spans 16 amino acids. With 3 bases clipped from V and 8 bases from J, the junction kept 15 bases outside the gene matches.